The 25 T cell receptor beta chains below were found in one sample sequenced in a study of blood T cell repertoires in COVID-19. Assay used: immunoSEQ multiplex PCR; TCRdb lists only in-frame clones, some missing. This sample has tens of thousands of clones, with approximately 86% found just once. The sample was peripheral blood. The receptors derive from a woman in her sixties with acute or convalescent COVID-19.

The table lists this clone with a few counts. The V gene is TRBV29-1, the J gene TRBJ1-1; 7 bases line up with TRBD1. CDR1 and CDR2 (germline): SQVTM, ANQGSEA. The J segment lost 6 bases and the V segment lost 3 bases, leaving 7 bases of the junction unmatched. The CDR3 has 13 amino acids. The CDR3 DNA reads as TGCAGCGTTGACAGGGGGATGATGGCTGAAGCTTTCTTT. Translation gives CSVDRGMMAEAFF.

This chain joins TRBV13 and TRBJ2-3; the D is unclear. Trimming shortened V by 4 bases and J by 5 bases, and 19 bases separated the two germline ends. Germline V gives CDR1 PRHDT, CDR2 FYEKMQ (reference sequence). CDR3 length equals 16 residues. CDR3 in amino acids: CASSSRVVLDRDTQYF. CDR3 DNA: TGTGCCAGCAGCTCTCGAGTCGTGCTAGATCGAGATACGCAGTATTTT. Variable domain in full (rest from reference TRBV13 and TRBJ2-3): AAGVIQSPRHLIKEKRETATLKCYPIPRHDTVYWYQQGPGQDPQFLISFYEKMQSDKGSIPDRFSAQQFSDYHSELNMSSLELGDSALYFCASSSRVVLDRDTQYFGPGTRLTVL.

The V gene is TRBV5-1, the J gene TRBJ2-3; 10 bases map to TRBD2. CDR3 length: 16 amino acids. V was clipped by 0 bases and J by 1 base; unmatched bases: 2. CDR1 and CDR2 from the germline V gene are SGHRS and YFSETQ. The CDR3 sequence: CASSLGGTSGTDTQYF. CDR3 in DNA: TGCGCCAGCAGCTTGGGTGGGACTAGCGGCACAGATACGCAGTATTTT.

Points on this clone: Within the sample, other DNA sequences also encode this same CDR3. The chain has TRBV5-1 and TRBJ1-4, with 9 bases aligning to TRBD1. Germline assignment: CDR1 SGHRS and CDR2 YFSETQ. The CDR3 runs to 14 residues. V shed 3 bases and J 8 bases; nucleotides not matched to a gene: 5. CDR3: CASSSGQGGEKLFF. The CDR3 DNA reads as TGCGCCAGCAGCTCGGGACAGGGTGGGGAAAAACTGTTTTTT.

The chain links TRBV10-3 to TRBJ1-2; 9 nucleotides line up with TRBD1. J lost 2 bases, V lost 6 bases, and 7 bases had no gene match. The CDR3 is 15 residues long. The germline CDR1 and CDR2 sequences are ENHRY and SYGVKD. CDR3 in amino acids: CAISQGTGLNYGYTF. The CDR3 coding sequence is TGTGCCATCAGCCAAGGGACAGGGCTGAACTATGGCTACACCTTC.

The rearrangement uses TRBV2 and TRBJ1-1, with D possibly matching TRBD1 (5 bases). V was shortened by 7 bases and J by 0 bases, with 9 bases between the two germline ends. The CDR3 runs 13 residues. Germline CDR1 and CDR2: SNHLY and FYNNEI. Here the CDR3 reads CASMGQMNTEAFF. As DNA, the CDR3 is TGTGCCAGCATGGGGCAGATGAACACTGAAGCTTTCTTT.

J is TRBJ2-1 and V is TRBV3-1 (or the pseudogene TRBV3-2); 9 bases are a match to TRBD2. Germline CDR1 reads LGHDT; CDR2 reads YNNKEL (reference sequence). This CDR3 has 15 residues. J lost 7 bases, V lost 0 bases, and 4 bases had no gene match. The CDR3 DNA reads as TGTGCCAGCAGCCAAGACGGGACTAGCTTTAATGAGCAGTTCTTC. It specifies CASSQDGTSFNEQFF.

The chain is built from TRBV6-5 and TRBJ1-2; the match to TRBD1 covers 11 bases. V trimming: 5 bases; J trimming: 6 bases; junction bases outside the gene matches: 8. Germline CDR1 is MNHEY and CDR2 is SVGAGI. The CDR3 contains 15 residues. The DNA for the CDR3 is TGTGCCAGCAGTAGCGGACAGGGGGCCCTTCATGGCTACACCTTC. It yields the protein CASSSGQGALHGYTF.

The gene calls are TRBV4-1 and TRBJ2-5; TRBD2 might be the D (5 bases). The CDR3 covers 15 residues. V lost 1 base and J lost 3, with 12 bases in between. CDR1 is MGHRA, CDR2 YSYEKL, per germline. CDR3 residues: CASSQGTTGKETQYF. The DNA of the CDR3 is TGCGCCAGCAGCCAAGGAACAACGGGGAAAGAGACCCAGTACTTC.

This chain joins TRBV9 and TRBJ1-2; 9 bases are shared with TRBD1. V was clipped by 0 bases and J by 2 bases; unmatched bases: 11. The CDR3 has 18 residues. Germline V lookup: CDR1 SGDLS, CDR2 YYNGEE. The CDR3 is CASSVEVGFTGGNYGYTF. In DNA, the CDR3 is TGTGCCAGCAGCGTAGAGGTTGGTTTCACAGGGGGCAACTATGGCTACACCTTC.

In this sample, this clone turned up once. The chain employs TRBV24-1 and TRBJ2-1, with 7 bases matching TRBD2. The CDR3 consists of 17 residues. CDR1 KGHDR and CDR2 SFDVKD come from the germline V gene. Trimming took 0 bases from V and 6 from J; bases not matched to a gene: 10. CDR3 sequence: CATSDLNWRGTSNEQFF. DNA for the CDR3: TGTGCCACCAGTGATTTGAATTGGCGGGGGACTTCCAATGAGCAGTTCTTC.

The CDR3 reads CASLRGTEAFF. The CDR3 DNA is TGTGCCAGCCTACGGGGCACTGAAGCTTTCTTT. This sequence joins TRBV6-5 and TRBJ1-1; D gene unclear. V shed 8 bases and J shed 4 bases, with 8 bases lying between them. Germline V gene sequence: CDR1 MNHEY, CDR2 SVGAGI. This CDR3 has 11 amino acids.

The V and J genes are TRBV6-2 or TRBV6-3 and TRBJ2-3; TRBD1 agrees at 7 bases. Germline CDR1 is MNHEY and CDR2 is SVGEGT. Trimming at V came to 2 bases and at J to 3 bases, leaving 5 bases not matched to a gene. CDR3 length: 15 amino acids. CDR3 loop: CASSYQGVGTDTQYF. The CDR3 nucleotides read TGTGCCAGCAGTTACCAGGGGGTTGGAACAGATACGCAGTATTTT.

V usage is TRBV12-5 and J usage is TRBJ2-2; the match to TRBD2 covers 16 bases. CDR1 and CDR2 (germline): LGHNT, FRNRAP. The CDR3 runs to 18 residues. The junction had 6 bases not matched to a gene; V was cut back by 5 bases and J by 3 bases. Here the CDR3 DNA reads TGTGCTAGTGGTATAGGGACTAGCGGGGGGGACGACACCGGGGAGCTGTTTTTT. It is translated as CASGIGTSGGDDTGELFF.

The V call is TRBV6-5, the J call TRBJ2-5; tentatively, D is TRBD2 (7 bases). The germline CDR1 and CDR2 sequences are MNHEY and SVGAGI. The CDR3 has 16 residues. Trimming took 2 bases from V and 5 from J, leaving 18 bases between them. The chain's CDR3 is CASSYGGAGNGETQYF. The CDR3 DNA reads as TGTGCCAGCAGTTACGGGGGGGCAGGGAATGGGGAGACCCAGTACTTC.

V usage is TRBV28 and J usage is TRBJ1-5; D is ambiguous. Germline CDR1 is MDHEN and CDR2 is SYDVKM. The CDR3 has 14 residues. V gave up 6 bases and J gave up 4 bases, with 13 bases separating them. The chain's CDR3 is CASRSGAGNQPQHF. CDR3 nucleotides: TGTGCCAGCAGATCGGGAGCCGGGAATCAGCCCCAGCATTTT.

This chain connects TRBV28 to TRBJ1-2; D remains ambiguous. The CDR3 runs 13 residues. V was cut by 8 bases and J by 4 bases, with 14 bases left in between. From germline, CDR1 is MDHEN and CDR2 SYDVKM. This chain's CDR3 is CASVPGSSYGYTF. The DNA of the CDR3 is TGTGCCAGCGTCCCAGGCTCCAGCTATGGCTACACCTTC.

CDR3 residues: CASSTGQGWSGNTIYF. DNA for the CDR3: TGTGCCAGTAGTACCGGACAGGGATGGTCTGGAAACACCATATATTTT. The rearrangement joins TRBV19 to TRBJ1-3; 8 bases line up with TRBD1. V lost 4 bases, J lost 1 base, and 6 bases stayed unmatched. CDR3 length equals 16 residues. CDR1 is LNHDA, CDR2 SQIVND, per germline (reference sequence).

This clone was detected only once. The V and J genes are TRBV11-2 and TRBJ2-6; possibly TRBD1 for D (6 bases). The V end was cut by 4 bases, the J end by 0 bases, with 16 bases between. Germline V CDR1 and CDR2: SGHAT, FQNNGV. This CDR3 contains 18 residues. The CDR3 DNA follows: TGTGCCAGCAGCTCAGGGGTAGTTCTCCTCTCTGGGGCCAACGTCCTGACTTTC. Amino acid sequence: CASSSGVVLLSGANVLTF. Combining the CDR3 with reference TRBV11-2 and TRBJ2-6 gives the whole variable domain EAGVAQSPRYKIIEKRQSVAFWCNPISGHATLYWYQQILGQGPKLLIQFQNNGVVDDSQLPKDRFSAERLKGVDSTLKIQPAKLEDSAVYLCASSSGVVLLSGANVLTFGAGSRLTVL.

The chain combines TRBV6-2 or TRBV6-3 with TRBJ2-7, with 7 bases aligning to TRBD2. Germline trimming cut 2 bases from V and 1 base from J; bases unmatched to any gene: 14. The germline CDR1 and CDR2 sequences are MNHEY and SVGEGT. This CDR3 comprises 18 residues. CDR3 sequence: CASSYPSQPAGPSYEQYF. The CDR3 nucleotides read TGTGCCAGCAGTTACCCTAGCCAGCCAGCGGGACCATCCTACGAGCAGTACTTC.

The V call is TRBV27, the J call TRBJ2-7; 7 bases line up with TRBD1. The CDR3 is 16 residues long. In germline, CDR1 is MNHEY, CDR2 SMNVEV (reference sequence). The ends lost 3 bases at V and 0 bases at J; junction bases unmatched: 8. Written as DNA, the CDR3 is TGTGCCAGCAGTTTGTCTCCGGGACAGACCTCCTACGAGCAGTACTTC. Amino acid sequence: CASSLSPGQTSYEQYF.

The chain is built from TRBV6-6 and TRBJ1-2; TRBD1 might be the D (5 bases). Trimming pared 8 bases from V and 2 bases from J, leaving 18 bases between. Germline V CDR1 and CDR2: MNHNY, SVGAGI (reference sequence). This CDR3 region has 15 residues. This CDR3 reads CASRGIGTQNYGYTF. CDR3 DNA sequence: TGTGCCAGCCGCGGGATCGGGACCCAGAACTATGGCTACACCTTC.

The V and J genes are TRBV7-9 and TRBJ2-5; D possibly corresponds to TRBD1 (7 bases). Gene TRBJ2-7 matches the end of the DNA better, so the J call may be wrong. Germline V lookup: CDR1 SEHNR, CDR2 FQNEAQ (reference sequence). This CDR3 is built from 14 residues. CDR3 loop: CASSQGDSGYEQYF. In DNA, the CDR3 is TGTGCCAGCAGCCAGGGGGACTCGGGGTACGAGCAGTACTTC.

The CDR3: CAWSTPGVAFF. As DNA, the CDR3 is TGTGCCTGGAGTACCCCAGGGGTGGCTTTCTTT. J is TRBJ1-1 and V is TRBV30, with TRBD1 as a possible D gene (6 bases). Trimming left V 2 bases short and J 11 bases short, with 12 bases between. Germline V CDR1 and CDR2: GTSNPN, SVGIG (reference sequence). The CDR3 contains 11 residues.

This clone was seen a handful of times. Distinct nucleotide sequences in the sample also encode this CDR3. This rearrangement joins TRBV5-1 to TRBJ2-7; 7 bases match TRBD1. The CDR3 is 15 amino acids. V shed 0 bases and J 0 bases; nucleotides not matched to a gene: 3. The germline V gene has CDR1 SGHRS and CDR2 YFSETQ. The CDR3 sequence is CASSLGGTASYEQYF. The CDR3 DNA is TGCGCCAGCAGCTTGGGGGGGACAGCCTCCTACGAGCAGTACTTC. Together with reference TRBV5-1 and TRBJ2-7, the CDR3 gives the full variable domain: KAGVTQTPRYLIKTRGQQVTLSCSPISGHRSVSWYQQTPGQGLQFLFEYFSETQRNKGNFPGRFSGRQFSNSRSEMNVSTLELGDSALYLCASSLGGTASYEQYFGPGTRLTVT.